The entry below gives a single T cell receptor (beta chain) sequence along with its context. Its target is not known. These data come from a study of cytomegalovirus exposure and HLA in healthy donors. General study findings and limits: Most TCR beta V segments were productive about 90% or about 30% of the time in an earlier analysis.

With 60 Vbeta and 13 Jbeta primers, the PCR was carried out. Profiled with immunoSEQ multiplex PCR; TCRdb holds only in-frame clones, not every one. The table lists roughly 200,000 clones, roughly four fifths of them singletons. Germline lookup yields CDR1 SGHDT and CDR2 YYEEEE. The CDR3 length is 12 residues. Trimming pared 4 bases from V and 9 bases from J, leaving 11 bases between. The chain combines TRBV5-6 with TRBJ2-1; a possible D gene is TRBD1 (6 bases). The sequencing sample was made of PBMCs. The source of this sequence is a man aged 25 to 40 in good health and CMV-seronegative. DNA for the CDR3: TGTGCCAGCAGCAGGGACATAACTGAGCAGTTCTTC. It yields the protein CASSRDITEQFF.